The 13 T cell receptor beta chains below all came from one sample that was sequenced in a study of T cells in Graves' hyperthyroidism and ophthalmopathy. Template material for amplifying TCR beta CDR3 regions consisted of RNA transcripts. First-round RT-PCR targeting the TCR CDR3 was performed with the HTBI primer set. TCRdb used MiXCR to reprocess the multiplex PCR reads, holding one entry per CDR3 protein. The sample lists roughly 570,000 distinct CDR3 sequences; about half were seen once. What was sequenced was peripheral blood or thyroid tissue (not recorded which). All receptors come from a woman between 18 and 30 years old with Graves' hyperthyroidism.

The chain employs TRBV2 and TRBJ2-2, with 7 bases identical to TRBD2. Germline lookup yields CDR1 SNHLY and CDR2 FYNNEI. With V trimmed by 1 base and J by 1 base, 3 bases remained unmatched. The CDR3 is 16 amino acids. The CDR3 sequence: CASSEGASGNTGELFF. The CDR3 region has the DNA TGTGCCAGCAGTGAAGGGGCTAGCGGGAACACCGGGGAGCTGTTTTTT.

With regard to this clonotype: This may be a read error, as it is one base from a much larger clone. The chain has TRBV29-1 and TRBJ2-5; a weak D match, TRBD1 (7 bases). The tail of the sequence fits TRBJ2-1 better, so the J call may be wrong. The CDR3 extends over 14 amino acids. Per the germline V gene, CDR1 is SQVTM and CDR2 is ANQGSEA. CDR3 loop: CSVTRQGGYNGQFF. Here the CDR3 DNA reads TGCAGCGTTACCAGACAGGGAGGTTACAATGGGCAGTTCTTC.

Details on this clonotype: A junction boundary mismatches the germline segment, possibly from a read error. This chain joins TRBV24-1 and TRBJ2-1; D is unresolved. The CDR3 sequence is 13 residues long. CDR1 and CDR2 from the germline V gene are KGHDR and SFDVKD. CDR3 bases: TGTGCCACCAGTGATTTGGGCTACAATGAGCAGTCCTTC. This sequence encodes CATSDLGYNEQSF.

The chain combines TRBV19 with TRBJ1-2, with no clear D. The V end lost 8 bases, the J end lost 5 bases, and 21 bases lay between the germline ends. From germline, CDR1 is LNHDA and CDR2 SQIVND (reference sequence). There are 15 residues in the CDR3. The CDR3 spells CASAREPGIGYGYTF. CDR3 DNA sequence: TGTGCCAGTGCTAGAGAGCCGGGAATTGGGTATGGCTACACCTTC.

This rearrangement joins TRBV7-9 to TRBJ1-2; D is unresolved. CDR1 SEHNR and CDR2 FQNEAQ come from the germline V gene (reference sequence). Deletions cut 6 bases from V and 3 bases from J, with 11 bases between. This CDR3 is built from 13 residues. The CDR3 coding sequence is TGTGCCAGCAGTCAGGCGGCGGACTATGGCTACACCTTC. The encoded protein is CASSQAADYGYTF.

This clonotype was recorded at least ten times. The chain recombines TRBV7-9 with TRBJ1-4; perhaps TRBD1 as D (5 bases). V was shortened by 3 bases and J by 6 bases, with 17 bases between the two germline ends. The germline gives CDR1 SEHNR, CDR2 FQNEAQ (reference sequence). The CDR3 extends over 16 amino acids. The CDR3 nucleotides read TGTGCCAGCAGCTTGGACGTGACGGGGGAGTATGAAAAACTGTTTTTT. It codes for CASSLDVTGEYEKLFF.

In DNA form, the CDR3 reads TGTGCCAGCAGTTACCCGCGGGGGGGCGGAGAACAGGAGCAGTACTTC. This gives the protein CASSYPRGGGEQEQYF. The V call is TRBV6-6, the J call TRBJ2-7; 9 nucleotides match TRBD2. Germline V gives CDR1 MNHNY, CDR2 SVGAGI (reference sequence). The CDR3 loop spans 16 amino acids. Germline trimming cut 2 bases from V and 7 bases from J; bases unmatched to any gene: 12.

The gene calls are TRBV10-3 and TRBJ1-5; 10 bases fit TRBD1. CDR3 length: 16 residues. Trimming took 6 bases from V and 9 from J; bases not matched to a gene: 14. The V gene's germline CDR1 is ENHRY and CDR2 SYGVKD. The CDR3 DNA reads TGTGCCATCAGGGCGGACAGGGGGATTTTACCAGGGCCCCAGCATTTT. Translating gives CAIRADRGILPGPQHF.

This clonotype has ten or more counts. The genes are TRBV11-3 and TRBJ2-7; D gene ambiguous. The CDR3 length is 15 residues. The V gene lost 1 base and the J gene lost 3 bases, with 13 bases spanning the gap. Looked up from germline, CDR1 is SGHNT and CDR2 is YENEEA. The CDR3 sequence is CASSLAGPVGYEQYF. CDR3 bases: TGTGCCAGCAGCTTAGCCGGGCCGGTGGGCTACGAGCAGTACTTC. The full variable domain, its missing parts supplied by reference TRBV11-3 and TRBJ2-7, is EAGVVQSPRYKIIEKKQPVAFWCNPISGHNTLYWYLQNLGQGPELLIRYENEEAVDDSQLPKDRFSAERLKGVDSTLKIQPAELGDSAVYLCASSLAGPVGYEQYFGPGTRLTVT.

The gene calls are TRBV11-3 and TRBJ2-5; 12 nucleotides match TRBD2. From germline, CDR1 is SGHNT and CDR2 YENEEA. The CDR3 loop spans 19 amino acids. With 4 bases clipped from V and 0 bases from J, the junction kept 12 bases outside the gene matches. In nucleotides, the CDR3 is TGTGCCAGCAGCTCTCTGACTAGCGGGAGCAGAGGCAACCAAGAGACCCAGTACTTC. It codes for CASSSLTSGSRGNQETQYF.

This chain uses TRBV2 with TRBJ2-3; 9 positions match TRBD2. Germline CDR1 reads SNHLY; CDR2 reads FYNNEI. The CDR3 extends over 16 amino acids. V lost 6 bases, J lost 6 bases, and 13 bases stayed unmatched. In DNA, the CDR3 is TGTGCCAGCAGCGTAGCTTCGGGACTAGCAGCGGATACGCAGTATTTT. Translation gives CASSVASGLAADTQYF.

The chain couples TRBV7-7 to TRBJ2-7; 8 bases match TRBD2. The V gene end was trimmed by 5 bases and the J gene end by 2 bases; junction bases not matched to a gene: 8. The CDR3 is made up of 15 amino acids. CDR1 is SSHAT, CDR2 FNYEAQ, per germline (reference sequence). The CDR3 DNA follows: TGTGCCAGCAGCCTAGACACTAGCGGCGCCTACGAGCAGTACTTC. This encodes CASSLDTSGAYEQYF.

This chain uses TRBV29-1 with TRBJ2-7; D is tentatively TRBD1 or TRBD2 (6 bases each). The CDR3 length is 13 residues. The V end was cut by 6 bases, the J end by 4 bases, with 16 bases between. From germline, CDR1 is SQVTM and CDR2 ANQGSEA. CDR3: CSVLRGPGYEQYF. The DNA of the CDR3 is TGCAGCGTCCTCCGGGGGCCGGGATACGAGCAGTACTTC.